This TCR beta chain emerged from a study of blood T cell repertoires in COVID-19. Study as a whole: The cDNA or gDNA used as material had been derived from T cells, B-cell-depleted T cells, or PBMCs.

Authors' methods: Estimates of nucleated cell counts were drawn from the amplification of reference gene primers. Profiling relied on immunoSEQ multiplex PCR, and the TCRdb table lists in-frame clones only, not all of them. Clonal size and the V and J genes are those of that table, whereas D and trimming came from the DNA. The sample holds about 300,000 clones, 70% to 90% seen once. The CDR3 contains 13 residues. The germline CDR1 and CDR2 sequences are KGHSH and LQKENI. Trimming shortened V by 6 bases and J by 1 base, and 9 bases separated the two germline ends. The sample comprised peripheral blood. The sequence was obtained from a man in his 70s with acute or convalescent COVID-19. This sequence joins TRBV18 and TRBJ1-1; the D gene is possibly TRBD1 (5 bases). The CDR3 DNA reads as TGTGCCAGCTCGAAGACAGAGAACACTGAAGCTTTCTTT. Amino acids: CASSKTENTEAFF.